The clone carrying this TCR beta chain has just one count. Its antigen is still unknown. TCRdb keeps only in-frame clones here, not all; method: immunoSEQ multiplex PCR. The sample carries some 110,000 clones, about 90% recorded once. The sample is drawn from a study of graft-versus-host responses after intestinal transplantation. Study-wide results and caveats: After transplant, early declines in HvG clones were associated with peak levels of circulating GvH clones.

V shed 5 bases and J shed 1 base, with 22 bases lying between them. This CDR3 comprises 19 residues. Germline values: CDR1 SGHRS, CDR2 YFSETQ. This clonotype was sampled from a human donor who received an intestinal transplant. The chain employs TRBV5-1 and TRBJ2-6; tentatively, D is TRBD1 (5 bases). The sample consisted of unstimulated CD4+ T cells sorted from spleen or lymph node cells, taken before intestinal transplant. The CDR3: CASRHLAQGRLSGANVLTF. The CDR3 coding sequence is TGCGCCAGCAGACACCTGGCCCAGGGTAGGTTGTCTGGGGCCAACGTCCTGACTTTC. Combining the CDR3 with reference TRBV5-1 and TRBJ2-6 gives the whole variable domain KAGVTQTPRYLIKTRGQQVTLSCSPISGHRSVSWYQQTPGQGLQFLFEYFSETQRNKGNFPGRFSGRQFSNSRSEMNVSTLELGDSALYLCASRHLAQGRLSGANVLTFGAGSRLTVL.